These 21 T cell receptor beta chains were all obtained from the same sample, sequenced in a study of blood T cell repertoires in COVID-19 (dated by TCRdb to 2018 to 2020). Preparation of the library involved the immunoSEQ multiplex PCR assay. Here the immuneACCESS table is served through TCRdb, limited to in-frame sequences with V and J called. Missing clones are a known gap in these copies; in checked studies unresolved V genes cover under half, and the rest lacks a known reason. The sample profile shows 300,000 or so clones; just under 90% of them were found once. The leading ten clones occupy under 3% of the sample. Sequenced: PBMCs or T cells enriched from blood (not recorded which). These receptors were obtained from a woman aged 50 to 65 who had been exposed to COVID-19.

The V and J genes are TRBV19 and TRBJ1-5; 7 bases align to TRBD1. CDR1 and CDR2 (germline): LNHDA, SQIVND (reference sequence). V shed 6 bases and J 7 bases; nucleotides not matched to a gene: 12. The CDR3 loop spans 15 amino acids. CDR3 amino acids: CASSIVTSTGQPQHF. CDR3 DNA: TGTGCCAGTAGCATTGTGACTTCGACAGGGCAGCCCCAGCATTTT.

This clone was recorded only once. The genes are TRBV28 and TRBJ2-1, with TRBD2 identical over 8 bases. Looked up from germline, CDR1 is MDHEN and CDR2 is SYDVKM. The CDR3 runs 20 residues. The junction had 19 bases not matched to a gene; V was cut back by 2 bases and J by 4 bases. CDR3 sequence: CASSLISPRTSRSLYNEQFF. CDR3 sequence (DNA): TGTGCCAGCAGTTTAATCTCCCCCCGGACTAGCCGAAGTCTATACAATGAGCAGTTCTTC.

The V call is TRBV5-6, the J call TRBJ2-2; TRBD1 is a possible D gene (6 bases). The length of the CDR3 is 16 residues. Looked up from germline, CDR1 is SGHDT and CDR2 is YYEEEE. Trimming left V 4 bases short and J 1 base short, with 14 bases between. DNA of the CDR3: TGTGCCAGCAGCGGCCTACAGGGATGGAACACCGGGGAGCTGTTTTTT. This encodes CASSGLQGWNTGELFF.

The sample holds one count of this clone. V gene TRBV5-1 combines with J gene TRBJ1-3, with a possible D match to TRBD1 (5 bases). CDR1 is SGHRS, CDR2 YFSETQ, per germline. The length of the CDR3 is 15 residues. The germline V and J ends were trimmed by 5 bases and 0 bases, with 12 bases remaining between them. The CDR3 spells CASSMTASSGNTIYF. The CDR3 DNA reads as TGCGCCAGCAGTATGACAGCCAGCTCTGGAAACACCATATATTTT.

V is TRBV10-3 and J is TRBJ2-1, with D maybe TRBD2 (7 bases). Germline V gives CDR1 ENHRY, CDR2 SYGVKD. With 3 bases removed from V and 5 bases from J, the gap between germline ends came to 17 bases. The CDR3 sequence is 16 residues long. The CDR3 coding sequence is TGTGCCATCAGTGAAAAGGGGGGGTACAGCAACAATGAGCAGTTCTTC. Residues: CAISEKGGYSNNEQFF.

The gene calls are TRBV28 and TRBJ2-7, with D maybe TRBD2 (7 bases). The germline V and J ends were trimmed by 2 bases and 2 bases, with 22 bases remaining between them. Per germline, CDR1 MDHEN and CDR2 SYDVKM. This CDR3 spans 18 amino acids. The CDR3 spells CASSLDPRGGQDTYEQYF. The CDR3 DNA follows: TGTGCCAGCAGTTTAGACCCTAGGGGGGGCCAAGATACCTACGAGCAGTACTTC.

The chain couples TRBV30 to TRBJ2-1, with D possibly TRBD2 on 5 matching bases. This CDR3 comprises 14 residues. The germline V gene encodes CDR1 GTSNPN and CDR2 SVGIG (reference sequence). V lost 7 bases and J 2 bases, leaving 15 bases between the germline ends. The CDR3 loop reads CAYNRGVTYNEQFF. CDR3 nucleotide sequence: TGTGCCTACAACCGGGGAGTCACCTACAATGAGCAGTTCTTC.

This clone was seen only once. The chain uses TRBV27 and TRBJ1-2, with 9 bases aligning to TRBD1. The CDR3 contains 14 residues. J gave up 3 bases and V 5 bases, and 4 bases lay outside the gene matches. The germline V gene encodes CDR1 MNHEY and CDR2 SMNVEV (reference sequence). The CDR3 reads CASSRDRDHYGYTF. CDR3 in DNA: TGTGCCAGCAGTCGGGACAGGGATCACTATGGCTACACCTTC.

In its sample, this clone was seen once. V is TRBV4-1 and J is TRBJ1-5, with a possible D match to TRBD1 (5 bases). Germline V gene sequence: CDR1 MGHRA, CDR2 YSYEKL. V was cut by 0 bases and J by 2 bases, with 11 bases left in between. This CDR3 contains 16 residues. The CDR3 here is CASSQDDGGGNQPQHF. The CDR3 DNA sequence: TGCGCCAGCAGCCAAGATGATGGGGGGGGCAATCAGCCCCAGCATTTT.

Note on this clone: An end of the junction does not agree with germline; a read error may underlie this. The J gene is TRBJ2-1, the V gene TRBV10-1, with 12 bases lining up with TRBD2. This CDR3 comprises 15 residues. Germline lookup yields CDR1 WNHNN and CDR2 SYGVQD (reference sequence). The DNA of the CDR3 is TGCGCCAGCTGTGAGAGGACTAGCGGGGTATTGGGGCAGTTCTTC. Residues: CASCERTSGVLGQFF.

The chain has TRBV2 and TRBJ2-3, with D hard to call. Deletions cut 8 bases from V and 2 bases from J, with 14 bases between. The CDR3 contains 14 residues. Germline CDR1 and CDR2: SNHLY and FYNNEI. The CDR3 spells CASRYSSTTDTQYF. The CDR3 DNA reads TGTGCCAGCCGTTACTCTTCAACCACAGATACGCAGTATTTT.

V and J are TRBV7-2 and TRBJ2-3; 7 bases align to TRBD2. V shed 5 bases, J shed 5 bases, and the junction held 10 bases outside the gene matches. The CDR3 loop spans 15 amino acids. CDR1 and CDR2 (germline): SGHTA, FQGNSA. The CDR3 DNA is TGTGCCAGCAGCCCGGGAGCGGGCGGGGGAGATACGCAGTATTTT. It yields the protein CASSPGAGGGDTQYF.

The genes are TRBV12-5 and TRBJ1-1; 9 nucleotides match TRBD1. CDR3 size: 13 residues. Germline V CDR1 and CDR2: LGHNT, FRNRAP. V was clipped by 5 bases and J by 8 bases; unmatched bases: 6. The CDR3: CASGPLGTGEAFF. CDR3 sequence (DNA): TGTGCTAGTGGTCCTCTCGGGACAGGGGAAGCTTTCTTT.

This rearrangement joins TRBV5-6 to TRBJ2-1; TRBD2 agrees at 11 bases. Germline CDR1 SGHDT, CDR2 YYEEEE. The ends lost 2 bases at V and 13 bases at J; junction bases unmatched: 11. The CDR3 sequence is 15 residues long. Written as DNA, the CDR3 is TGTGCCAGCAGCTTATTATTAGCGGGGGGGCGAAGCCAGTTCTTC. It translates to CASSLLLAGGRSQFF. Based on the CDR3 plus reference TRBV5-6 and TRBJ2-1, the full variable domain is DAGVTQSPTHLIKTRGQQVTLRCSPKSGHDTVSWYQQALGQGPQFIFQYYEEEERQRGNFPDRFSGHQFPNYSSELNVNALLLGDSALYLCASSLLLAGGRSQFFGPGTRLTVL.

This clone was observed a handful of times. V usage is TRBV28 and J usage is TRBJ1-1; no firm D call. The CDR3 totals 13 residues. V was shortened by 10 bases and J by 5 bases, with 17 bases between the two germline ends. Germline V gene sequence: CDR1 MDHEN, CDR2 SYDVKM. The CDR3 region is CAIKGRSGTEAFF. The CDR3, as DNA: TGTGCCATAAAAGGACGGAGCGGAACTGAAGCTTTCTTT.

The rearrangement joins TRBV7-9 to TRBJ2-7; D may correspond to TRBD1 or TRBD2 (5 bases each). Germline CDR1 is SEHNR and CDR2 is FQNEAQ (reference sequence). This CDR3 is 11 amino acids long. The ends were cut back, 5 bases at V and 5 bases at J, with 7 bases in the middle. CDR3 protein: CASSRGDEQYF. The CDR3 coding sequence is TGTGCCAGCAGCAGGGGAGACGAGCAGTACTTC.

The sample holds one count of this clone. CDR3 loop: CASSDLVGVGNTEAFF. CDR3 nucleotide sequence: TGTGCCAGCAGTGATCTGGTCGGGGTAGGGAACACTGAAGCTTTCTTT. This chain uses TRBV2 with TRBJ1-1, with D unclear. V lost 3 bases and J lost 1, with 15 bases in between. The germline gives CDR1 SNHLY, CDR2 FYNNEI. The length of the CDR3 is 16 residues.

The chain links TRBV30 to TRBJ2-5; D perhaps matches TRBD1 (5 bases). Deletions cut 2 bases from V and 5 bases from J, with 12 bases between. Germline V gene sequence: CDR1 GTSNPN, CDR2 SVGIG (reference sequence). The CDR3 is 13 amino acids. In DNA form, the CDR3 reads TGTGCCTGGAGTATAGGGGCCCGGGAGACCCAGTACTTC. Translated, it gives CAWSIGARETQYF. The full variable domain, completed using reference TRBV30 and TRBJ2-5, is SQTIHQWPATLVQPVGSPLSLECTVEGTSNPNLYWYRQAAGRGLQLLFYSVGIGQISSEVPQNLSASRPQDRQFILSSKKLLLSDSGFYLCAWSIGARETQYFGPGTRLLVL.

This chain uses TRBV18 with TRBJ2-1; TRBD1 aligns across 9 bases. V gave up 3 bases and J gave up 1 base; unmatched junction bases: 10. The CDR3 consists of 18 residues. Germline loops: CDR1 KGHSH, CDR2 LQKENI. CDR3 sequence: CASSPGQGRKQSYNEQFF. In DNA, the CDR3 is TGTGCCAGCTCACCGGGACAGGGAAGGAAACAATCCTACAATGAGCAGTTCTTC.

The genes are TRBV10-2 and TRBJ2-7, with a weak D call TRBD1 (5 bases). CDR3 length equals 14 residues. Germline CDR1 and CDR2: WSHSY and SAAADI. V gave up 6 bases and J gave up 3 bases, with 15 bases separating them. CDR3 DNA sequence: TGCGCCAGCAGATGGACAAAGGGGAACTACGAGCAGTACTTC. This codes for CASRWTKGNYEQYF.

The chain combines TRBV27 with TRBJ2-7, with D maybe TRBD2 (5 bases). Germline lookup yields CDR1 MNHEY and CDR2 SMNVEV (reference sequence). The CDR3 runs to 16 residues. V lost 6 bases and J lost 0, with 18 bases in between. The CDR3: CASRRTGGGRSYEQYF. CDR3 bases: TGTGCCAGCAGACGAACTGGCGGAGGACGCTCCTACGAGCAGTACTTC.